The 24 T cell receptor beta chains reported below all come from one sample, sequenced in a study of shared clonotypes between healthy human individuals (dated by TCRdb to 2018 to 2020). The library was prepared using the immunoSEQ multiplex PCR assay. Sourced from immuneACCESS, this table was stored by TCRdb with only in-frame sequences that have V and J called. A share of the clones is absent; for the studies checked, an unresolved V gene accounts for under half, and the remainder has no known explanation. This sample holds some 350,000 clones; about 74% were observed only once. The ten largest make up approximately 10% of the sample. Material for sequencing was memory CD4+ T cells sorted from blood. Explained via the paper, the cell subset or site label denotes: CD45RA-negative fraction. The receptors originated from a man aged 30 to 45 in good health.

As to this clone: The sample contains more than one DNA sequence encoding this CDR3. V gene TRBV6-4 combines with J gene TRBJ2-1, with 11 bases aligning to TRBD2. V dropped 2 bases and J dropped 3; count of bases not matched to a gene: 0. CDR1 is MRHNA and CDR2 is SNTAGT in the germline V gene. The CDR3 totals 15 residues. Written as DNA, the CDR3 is TGTGCCAGCAGTGACGGGACTAGCGGCTACAATGAGCAGTTCTTC. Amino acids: CASSDGTSGYNEQFF.

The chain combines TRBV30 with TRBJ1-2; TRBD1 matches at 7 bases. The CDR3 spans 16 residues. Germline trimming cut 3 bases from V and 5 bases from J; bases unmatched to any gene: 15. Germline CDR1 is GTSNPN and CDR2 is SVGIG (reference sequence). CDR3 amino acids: CAWSSGQAVGGYGYTF. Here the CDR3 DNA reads TGTGCCTGGAGCTCCGGACAGGCGGTAGGAGGGTATGGCTACACCTTC.

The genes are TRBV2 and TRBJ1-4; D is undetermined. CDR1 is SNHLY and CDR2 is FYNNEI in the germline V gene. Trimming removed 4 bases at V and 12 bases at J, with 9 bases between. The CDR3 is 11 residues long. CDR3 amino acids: CASSAFEELFF. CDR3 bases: TGTGCCAGCAGTGCATTCGAGGAACTGTTTTTT.

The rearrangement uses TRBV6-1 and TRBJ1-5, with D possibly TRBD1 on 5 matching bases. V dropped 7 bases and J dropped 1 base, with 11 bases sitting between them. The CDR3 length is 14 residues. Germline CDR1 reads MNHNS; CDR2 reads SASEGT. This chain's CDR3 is CASKAGESNQPQHF. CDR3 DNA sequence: TGTGCCAGCAAGGCGGGGGAGAGCAATCAGCCCCAGCATTTT.

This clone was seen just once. CDR3 sequence reads: CAIGPGQGYNEQFF. Here the CDR3 DNA reads TGTGCCATTGGACCGGGACAGGGCTACAATGAGCAGTTCTTC. The chain carries TRBV19 and TRBJ2-1; 9 nucleotides match TRBD1. With V trimmed by 10 bases and J by 3 bases, 7 bases remained unmatched. This CDR3 has 14 residues. Germline V gene lookup returns CDR1 LNHDA and CDR2 SQIVND (reference sequence).

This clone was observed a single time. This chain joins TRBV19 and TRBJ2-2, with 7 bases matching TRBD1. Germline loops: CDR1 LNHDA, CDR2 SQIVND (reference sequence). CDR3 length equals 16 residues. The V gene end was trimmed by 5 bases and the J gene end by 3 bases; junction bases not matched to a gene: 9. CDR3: CASSRGGNGYTGELFF. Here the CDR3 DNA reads TGTGCCAGTAGTCGAGGGGGCAACGGTTACACCGGGGAGCTGTTTTTT. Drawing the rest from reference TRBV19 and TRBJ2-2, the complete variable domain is DGGITQSPKYLFRKEGQNVTLSCEQNLNHDAMYWYRQDPGQGLRLIYYSQIVNDFQKGDIAEGYSVSREKKESFPLTVTSAQKNPTAFYLCASSRGGNGYTGELFFGEGSRLTVL.

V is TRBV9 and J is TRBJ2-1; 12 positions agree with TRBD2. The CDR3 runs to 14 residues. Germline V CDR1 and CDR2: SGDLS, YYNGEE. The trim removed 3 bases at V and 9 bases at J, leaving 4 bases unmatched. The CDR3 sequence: CASSAPSGRGEQFF. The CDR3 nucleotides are TGTGCCAGCAGCGCTCCTAGCGGGAGGGGTGAGCAGTTCTTC. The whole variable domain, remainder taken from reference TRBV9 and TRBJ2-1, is DSGVTQTPKHLITATGQRVTLRCSPRSGDLSVYWYQQSLDQGLQFLIQYYNGEERAKGNILERFSAQQFPDLHSELNLSSLELGDSALYFCASSAPSGRGEQFFGPGTRLTVL.

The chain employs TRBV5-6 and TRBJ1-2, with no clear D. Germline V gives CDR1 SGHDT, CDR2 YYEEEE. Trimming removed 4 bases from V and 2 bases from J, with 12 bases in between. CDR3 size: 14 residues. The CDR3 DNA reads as TGTGCCAGCAGCCAAGGGATGCTAAACTATGGCTACACCTTC. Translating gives CASSQGMLNYGYTF.

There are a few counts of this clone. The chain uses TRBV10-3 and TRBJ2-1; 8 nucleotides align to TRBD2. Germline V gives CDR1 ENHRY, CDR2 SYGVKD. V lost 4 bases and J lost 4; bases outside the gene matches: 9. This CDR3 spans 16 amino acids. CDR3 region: CAISAAAGAPYNEQFF. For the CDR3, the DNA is TGTGCCATCAGTGCGGCAGCGGGGGCCCCTTACAATGAGCAGTTCTTC.

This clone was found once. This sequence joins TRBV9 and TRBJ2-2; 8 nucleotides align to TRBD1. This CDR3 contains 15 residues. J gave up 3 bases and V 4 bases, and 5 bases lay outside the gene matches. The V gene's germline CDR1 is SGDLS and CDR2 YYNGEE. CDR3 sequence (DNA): TGTGCCAGCAGCCCTAGGACAGGGCACACCGGGGAGCTGTTTTTT. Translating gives CASSPRTGHTGELFF. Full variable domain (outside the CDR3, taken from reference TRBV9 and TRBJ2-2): DSGVTQTPKHLITATGQRVTLRCSPRSGDLSVYWYQQSLDQGLQFLIQYYNGEERAKGNILERFSAQQFPDLHSELNLSSLELGDSALYFCASSPRTGHTGELFFGEGSRLTVL.

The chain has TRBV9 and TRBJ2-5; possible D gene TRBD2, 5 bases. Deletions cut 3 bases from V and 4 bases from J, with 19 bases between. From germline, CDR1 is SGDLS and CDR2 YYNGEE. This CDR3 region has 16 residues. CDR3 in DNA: TGTGCCAGCAGCGCAAGCACTAGAGTGGCAAGAGAGACCCAGTACTTC. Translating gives CASSASTRVARETQYF.

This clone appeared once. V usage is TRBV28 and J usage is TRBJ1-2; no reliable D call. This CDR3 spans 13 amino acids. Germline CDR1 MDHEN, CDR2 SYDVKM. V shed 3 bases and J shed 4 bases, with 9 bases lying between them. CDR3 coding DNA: TGTGCCAGCAGTTTTAAAGGTTTCTATGGCTACACCTTC. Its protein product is CASSFKGFYGYTF.

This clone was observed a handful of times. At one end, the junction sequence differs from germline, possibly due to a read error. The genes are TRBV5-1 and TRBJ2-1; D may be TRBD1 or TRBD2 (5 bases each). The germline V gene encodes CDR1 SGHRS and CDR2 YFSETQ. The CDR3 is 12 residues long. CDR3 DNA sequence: TGCGCCACCAGCAACGAGGGGATTGAGCAGTTCTTC. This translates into CATSNEGIEQFF.

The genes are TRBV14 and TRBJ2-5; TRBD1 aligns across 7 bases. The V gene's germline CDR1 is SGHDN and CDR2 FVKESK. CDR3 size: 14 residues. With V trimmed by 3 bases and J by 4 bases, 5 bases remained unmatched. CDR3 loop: CASSHRQGRETQYF. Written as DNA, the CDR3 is TGTGCCAGCAGCCACAGACAGGGTAGAGAGACCCAGTACTTC.

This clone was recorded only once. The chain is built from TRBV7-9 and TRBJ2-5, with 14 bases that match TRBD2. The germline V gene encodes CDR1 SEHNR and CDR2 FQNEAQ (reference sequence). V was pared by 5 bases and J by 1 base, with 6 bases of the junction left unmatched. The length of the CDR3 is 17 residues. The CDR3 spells CASSDGTSGSGQETQYF. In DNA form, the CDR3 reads TGTGCCAGCAGCGACGGGACTAGCGGGAGCGGCCAAGAGACCCAGTACTTC.

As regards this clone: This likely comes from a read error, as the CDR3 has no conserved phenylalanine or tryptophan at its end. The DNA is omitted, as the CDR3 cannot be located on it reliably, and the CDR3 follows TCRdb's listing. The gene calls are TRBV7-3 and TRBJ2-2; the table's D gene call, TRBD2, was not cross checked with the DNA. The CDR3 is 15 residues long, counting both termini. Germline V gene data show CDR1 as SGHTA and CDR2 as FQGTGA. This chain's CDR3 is CASSLADTGELFLFN.

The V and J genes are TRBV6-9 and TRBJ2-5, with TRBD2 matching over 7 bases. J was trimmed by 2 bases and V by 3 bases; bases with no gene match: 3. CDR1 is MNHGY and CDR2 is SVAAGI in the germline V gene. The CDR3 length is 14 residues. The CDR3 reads CASSYRTRQETQYF. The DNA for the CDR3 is TGTGCCAGCAGTTACCGGACTAGACAAGAGACCCAGTACTTC.

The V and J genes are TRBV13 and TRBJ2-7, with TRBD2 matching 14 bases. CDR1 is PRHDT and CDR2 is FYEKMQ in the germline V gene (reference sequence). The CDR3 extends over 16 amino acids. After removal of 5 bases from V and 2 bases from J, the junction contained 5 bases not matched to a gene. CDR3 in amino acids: CASSPGLAGGPYEQYF. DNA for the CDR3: TGTGCCAGCAGCCCAGGACTAGCGGGAGGACCCTACGAGCAGTACTTC. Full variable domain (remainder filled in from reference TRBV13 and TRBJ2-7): AAGVIQSPRHLIKEKRETATLKCYPIPRHDTVYWYQQGPGQDPQFLISFYEKMQSDKGSIPDRFSAQQFSDYHSELNMSSLELGDSALYFCASSPGLAGGPYEQYFGPGTRLTVT.

The CDR3 loop reads CASTAQGLSPFF. The CDR3 region has the DNA TGTGCCAGCACGGCACAGGGTCTGTCCCCGTTCTTC. This chain uses TRBV2 with TRBJ2-1; D is perhaps TRBD1 (6 bases). Germline CDR1 is SNHLY and CDR2 is FYNNEI. Trimming took off 7 bases at V and 15 bases at J, with 19 bases between the two ends. CDR3 length: 12 amino acids.

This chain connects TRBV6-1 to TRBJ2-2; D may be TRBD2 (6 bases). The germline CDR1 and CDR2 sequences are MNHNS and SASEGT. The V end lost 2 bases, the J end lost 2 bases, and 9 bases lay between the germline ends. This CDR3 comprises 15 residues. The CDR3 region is CASSELARNTGELFF. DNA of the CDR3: TGTGCCAGCAGTGAACTAGCGAGAAACACCGGGGAGCTGTTTTTT.

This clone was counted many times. The CDR3 loop reads CASSAYTGSNQPQHF. CDR3 nucleotide sequence: TGTGCCAGTAGTGCCTATACAGGGAGCAATCAGCCCCAGCATTTT. This chain uses TRBV19 with TRBJ1-5, with TRBD1 as a possible D gene (6 bases). V was shortened by 5 bases and J by 1 base, with 12 bases between the two germline ends. Germline CDR1 and CDR2: LNHDA and SQIVND (reference sequence). The CDR3 contains 15 residues.

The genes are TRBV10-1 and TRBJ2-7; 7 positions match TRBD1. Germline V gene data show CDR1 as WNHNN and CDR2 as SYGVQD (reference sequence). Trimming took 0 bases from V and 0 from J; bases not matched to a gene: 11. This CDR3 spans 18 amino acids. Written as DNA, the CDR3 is TGCGCCAGCAGTGAGTCAGATAAACAGGGGCTCGGCTCCTACGAGCAGTACTTC. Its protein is CASSESDKQGLGSYEQYF.

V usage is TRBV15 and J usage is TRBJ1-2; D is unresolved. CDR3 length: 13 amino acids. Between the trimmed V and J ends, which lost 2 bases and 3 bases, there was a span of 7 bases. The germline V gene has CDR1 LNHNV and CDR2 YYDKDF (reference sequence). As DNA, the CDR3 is TGTGCCACCAGCAGACGGGATGACTATGGCTACACCTTC. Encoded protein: CATSRRDDYGYTF.

CDR3 amino acids: CASSVQSDPTYHEQFF. The DNA for the CDR3 is TGTGCCAGCAGCGTCCAGAGCGACCCGACCTATCATGAGCAGTTCTTC. V and J are TRBV9 and TRBJ2-1; D unclear. This CDR3 has 16 residues. Germline loops: CDR1 SGDLS, CDR2 YYNGEE. V lost 2 bases and J 8 bases, leaving 20 bases between the germline ends.